This T cell receptor (beta chain) came from a study of blood T cell repertoires in COVID-19. Across the study: Sources were T cells, B-cell-depleted T cells, or PBMCs; the material itself was cDNA or gDNA.

V trimming: 2 bases; J trimming: 7 bases; junction bases outside the gene matches: 6. This CDR3 is 14 amino acids long. Germline V lookup: CDR1 MNHEY, CDR2 SVGAGI. Per the original data handling: Amplifying reference gene primers gave estimates of nucleated cell counts. Libraries were prepared by immunoSEQ multiplex PCR; TCRdb keeps only in-frame clonotypes and omits some of them. From that table come the V and J calls and clone size; the DNA was used to work out D and trimming. The table has tens of thousands of clones, about 90% seen once. A Seattle source enrolled patients during active infection and followed them longitudinally.

V gene TRBV6-5 combines with J gene TRBJ2-7; 9 positions match TRBD2. The sample taken for sequencing was peripheral blood. The origin of this receptor is a man aged 50 to 60 with COVID-19, enrolled during active disease. The CDR3 region is CASSYPGLAGEQYF. The CDR3 DNA follows: TGTGCCAGCAGTTACCCCGGCCTAGCGGGAGAGCAGTACTTC.